This entry describes one TCR beta chain. No cognate antigen has been identified for it. The sample holds no much larger clone one base away, and base qualities are not on file. Participants in the prospective study were aged roughly 18 to 100 years, lived in approximately 26 United States geographic areas, and enrolled through a virtual design. To assign participants to cohorts, the prospective study relied on clinical history that participants themselves reported in a screening survey and a study questionnaire. Recovered participants in ImmuneRACE Cohort 3 were defined by two consecutive negative NP/OP PCR tests, clearance by a healthcare professional, or resolution of symptoms. Each participant in the prospective study had whole blood, serum and a nasopharyngeal or oropharyngeal swab collected by mobile phlebotomists. Additional blood draws and questionnaires over a 2-month period could optionally be provided by prospective study participants. Before DNA extraction, blood samples from the prospective study were shipped at room temperature or frozen.

The source of the sample is a study of blood T cell repertoires in COVID-19 (TCRdb year 2020). For context, the study as a whole: Samples covering the acute and convalescent phases of COVID-19 were provided by collaborators in the United States, Italy and Spain. The prospective study material was composed of cDNA or gDNA derived from T cells, B-cell-depleted T cells, or PBMCs. Subjects who had been exposed to COVID-19, were actively infected with it, or had recovered from it provided the deeply sampled blood TCRbeta repertoires that made up the dataset. The repertoires were made available in a free public database intended to serve as a resource for research on the immune response to SARS-CoV-2. The samples were drawn from two sources: the first 160 participants of the ongoing ImmuneRACE study, and 1,200 or so subjects contributed by 6 global collaborators. Nearly every sample came with metadata listing a de-identified subject ID, COVID-19 status, age in years and sex. Where available, HLA class I and class II types were taken from metadata supplied by the sample provider and were not determined by assay-based typing.

The immunoSEQ Assay, a bias-controlled multiplex PCR, was used to amplify TCRbeta CDR3 regions from genomic DNA. Under the source paper's analysis protocol: The number of nucleated cells in each sample was estimated from the amplification of reference gene primers within the assay. Sequence reads were collapsed and filtered to measure the absolute abundance of every unique TCRbeta CDR3 rearrangement. For each sample, productive Simpson clonality was calculated by taking the square root of Simpson's diversity index across productive rearrangements. Held by TCRdb, this immuneACCESS table contains in-frame sequences only and omits some clones. Under half of the omission traces to an unresolved V gene where checked; the cause of the rest is unknown. The V and J calls and the clone size are those of that table, but D and trimming were determined from the DNA. This sample gives under 300,000 clones in total; about 89% of them show up just once. The ten largest clones add up to approximately 9.5% of the sample.

The trim is 1 base for V and 2 bases for J, with a gap of 5 bases between the germline ends. Taken from cysteine to phenylalanine, the CDR3 has 13 residues. The CDR3 DNA has 39 bases and is translated from base 1. The germline V gene sets CDR1 to SGHDN and CDR2 to FVKESK. Study-level results and caveats: The amount of clinical and demographic metadata varied by source and participant and was provided uncurated.

This TCR derives from a man between 40 and 49 years old who had recovered from COVID-19. This chain is built from TRBV14 and TRBJ1-2, with the D gene call left open. The material sequenced was PBMCs or T cells enriched from blood (not recorded which). This receptor has the CDR3 CASSQGGNYGYTF. In nucleotides, the sequence is TGTGCCAGCAGCCAAGGAGGGAACTATGGCTACACCTTC.